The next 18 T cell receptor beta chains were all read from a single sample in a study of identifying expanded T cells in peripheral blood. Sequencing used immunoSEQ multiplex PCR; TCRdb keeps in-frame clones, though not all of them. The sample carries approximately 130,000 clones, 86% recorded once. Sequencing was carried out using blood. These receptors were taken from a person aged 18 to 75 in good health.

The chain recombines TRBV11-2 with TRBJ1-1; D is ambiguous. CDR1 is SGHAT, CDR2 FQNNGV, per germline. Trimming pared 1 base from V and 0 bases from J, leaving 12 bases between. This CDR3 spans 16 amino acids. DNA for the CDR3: TGTGCCAGCAGCTTAGTCCTTACAGCTGTGAACACTGAAGCTTTCTTT. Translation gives CASSLVLTAVNTEAFF.

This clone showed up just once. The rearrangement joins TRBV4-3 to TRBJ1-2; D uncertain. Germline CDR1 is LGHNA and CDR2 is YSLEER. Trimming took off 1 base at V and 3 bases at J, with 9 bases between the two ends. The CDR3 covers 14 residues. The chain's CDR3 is CASSQVSRDYGYTF. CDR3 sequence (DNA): TGCGCCAGCAGCCAAGTTTCCAGAGACTATGGCTACACCTTC.

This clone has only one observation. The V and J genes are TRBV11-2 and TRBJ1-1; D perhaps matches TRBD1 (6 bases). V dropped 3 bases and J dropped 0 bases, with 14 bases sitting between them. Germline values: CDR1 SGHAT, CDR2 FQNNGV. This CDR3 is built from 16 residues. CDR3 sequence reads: CASSLKGGSLNTEAFF. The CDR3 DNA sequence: TGTGCCAGCAGCTTGAAAGGGGGGAGCCTGAACACTGAAGCTTTCTTT.

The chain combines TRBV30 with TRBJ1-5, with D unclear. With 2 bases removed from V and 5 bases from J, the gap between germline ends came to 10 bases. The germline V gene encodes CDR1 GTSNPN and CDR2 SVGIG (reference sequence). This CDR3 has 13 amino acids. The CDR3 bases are TGTGCCTGGAGTCCGGATAGAGATCAGCCCCAGCATTTT. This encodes CAWSPDRDQPQHF.

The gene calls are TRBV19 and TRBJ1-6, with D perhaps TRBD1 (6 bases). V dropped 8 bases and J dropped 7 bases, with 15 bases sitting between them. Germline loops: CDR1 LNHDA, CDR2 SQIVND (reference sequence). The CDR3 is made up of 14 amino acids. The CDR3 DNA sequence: TGTGCCAGTCCGTTACAGGGTTGGAATTCACCCCTCCACTTT. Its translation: CASPLQGWNSPLHF.

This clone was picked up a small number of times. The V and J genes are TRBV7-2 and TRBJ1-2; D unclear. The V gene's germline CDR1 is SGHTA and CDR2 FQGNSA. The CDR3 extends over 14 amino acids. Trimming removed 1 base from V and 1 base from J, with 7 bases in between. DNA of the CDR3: TGTGCCAGCAGCTTAGGATCGGGTAACTATGGCTACACCTTC. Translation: CASSLGSGNYGYTF.

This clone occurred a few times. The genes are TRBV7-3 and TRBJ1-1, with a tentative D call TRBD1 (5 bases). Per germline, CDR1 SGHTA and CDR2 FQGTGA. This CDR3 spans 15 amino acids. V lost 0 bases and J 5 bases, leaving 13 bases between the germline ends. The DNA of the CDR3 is TGTGCCAGCAGCTTAACACTAGGGGCGGGAACTGAAGCTTTCTTT. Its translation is CASSLTLGAGTEAFF.

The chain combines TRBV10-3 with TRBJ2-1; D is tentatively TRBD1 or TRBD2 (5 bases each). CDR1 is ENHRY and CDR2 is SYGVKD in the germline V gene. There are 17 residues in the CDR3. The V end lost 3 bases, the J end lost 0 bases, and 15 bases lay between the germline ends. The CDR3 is CAISDLGTQASYNEQFF. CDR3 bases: TGTGCCATCAGTGATTTGGGGACCCAAGCCTCCTACAATGAGCAGTTCTTC.

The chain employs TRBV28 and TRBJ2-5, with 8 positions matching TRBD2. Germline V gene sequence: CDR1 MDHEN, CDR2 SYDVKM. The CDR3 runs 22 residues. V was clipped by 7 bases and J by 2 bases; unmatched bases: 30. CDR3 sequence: CASIPLTPRVLSHGRGQETQYF. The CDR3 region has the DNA TGTGCCAGCATTCCTCTTACACCCCGCGTTTTATCACACGGGAGGGGACAAGAGACCCAGTACTTC. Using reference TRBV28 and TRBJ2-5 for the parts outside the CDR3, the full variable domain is DVKVTQSSRYLVKRTGEKVFLECVQDMDHENMFWYRQDPGLGLRLIYFSYDVKMKEKGDIPEGYSVSREKKERFSLILESASTNQTSMYLCASIPLTPRVLSHGRGQETQYFGPGTRLLVL.

The CDR3 nucleotides are TGTGCCAGCGGGCCACTCTACGAGCAGTACTTC. Its translation: CASGPLYEQYF. V usage is TRBV27 and J usage is TRBJ2-7, with D unclear. The CDR3 runs 11 residues. The V gene lost 8 bases and the J gene lost 3 bases, with 8 bases spanning the gap. Germline values: CDR1 MNHEY, CDR2 SMNVEV (reference sequence).

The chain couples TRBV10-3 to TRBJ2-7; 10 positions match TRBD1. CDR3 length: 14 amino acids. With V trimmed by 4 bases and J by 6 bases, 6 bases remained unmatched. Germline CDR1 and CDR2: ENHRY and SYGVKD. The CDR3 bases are TGTGCCATCAGTGCTTCCGGGACAGGGGTCGAGCAGTACTTC. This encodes CAISASGTGVEQYF.

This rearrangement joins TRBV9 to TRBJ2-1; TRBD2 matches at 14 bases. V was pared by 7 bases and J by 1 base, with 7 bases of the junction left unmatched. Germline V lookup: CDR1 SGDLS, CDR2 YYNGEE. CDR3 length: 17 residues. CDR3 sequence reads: CASSLGTSGGSYNEQFF. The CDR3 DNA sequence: TGTGCCAGCTCCCTTGGGACTAGCGGGGGATCCTACAATGAGCAGTTCTTC.

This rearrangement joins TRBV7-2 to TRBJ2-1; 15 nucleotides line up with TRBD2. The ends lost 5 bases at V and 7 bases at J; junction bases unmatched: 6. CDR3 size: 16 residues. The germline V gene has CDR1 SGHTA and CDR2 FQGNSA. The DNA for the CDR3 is TGTGCCAGCAGCCCCGGACTAGCGGGAGGGCGTAATGAGCAGTTCTTC. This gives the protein CASSPGLAGGRNEQFF. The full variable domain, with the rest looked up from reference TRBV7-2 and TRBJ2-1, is GAGVSQSPSNKVTEKGKDVELRCDPISGHTALYWYRQSLGQGLEFLIYFQGNSAPDKSGLPSDRFSAERTGGSVSTLTIQRTQQEDSAVYLCASSPGLAGGRNEQFFGPGTRLTVL.

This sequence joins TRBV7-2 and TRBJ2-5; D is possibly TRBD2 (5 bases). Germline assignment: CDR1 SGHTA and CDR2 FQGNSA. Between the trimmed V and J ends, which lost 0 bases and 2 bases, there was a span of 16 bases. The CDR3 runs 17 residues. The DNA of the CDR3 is TGTGCCAGCAGCTTAGCAGTTGGAGGACTGGGGCAAGAGACCCAGTACTTC. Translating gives CASSLAVGGLGQETQYF.

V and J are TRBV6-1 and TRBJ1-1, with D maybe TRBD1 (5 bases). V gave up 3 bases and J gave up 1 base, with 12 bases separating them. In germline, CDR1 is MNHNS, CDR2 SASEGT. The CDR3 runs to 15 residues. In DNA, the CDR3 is TGTGCCAGCAGTGAGAGACAGTCTCGGAACACTGAAGCTTTCTTT. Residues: CASSERQSRNTEAFF.

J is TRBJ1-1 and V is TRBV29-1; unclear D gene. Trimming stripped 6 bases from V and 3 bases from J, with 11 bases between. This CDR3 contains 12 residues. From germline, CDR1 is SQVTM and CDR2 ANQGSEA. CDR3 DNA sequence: TGCAGCGTCGATAAGAGTGACACTGAAGCTTTCTTT. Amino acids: CSVDKSDTEAFF.

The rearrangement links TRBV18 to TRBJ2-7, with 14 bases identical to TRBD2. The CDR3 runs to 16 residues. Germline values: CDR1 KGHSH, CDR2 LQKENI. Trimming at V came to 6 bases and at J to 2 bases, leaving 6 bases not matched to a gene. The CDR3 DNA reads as TGTGCCAGCTCCGATGGACTAGCGGGAGGACCCTACGAGCAGTACTTC. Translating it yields CASSDGLAGGPYEQYF. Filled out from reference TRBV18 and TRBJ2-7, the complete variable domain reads NAGVMQNPRHLVRRRGQEARLRCSPMKGHSHVYWYRQLPEEGLKFMVYLQKENIIDESGMPKERFSAEFPKEGPSILRIQQVVRGDSAAYFCASSDGLAGGPYEQYFGPGTRLTVT.

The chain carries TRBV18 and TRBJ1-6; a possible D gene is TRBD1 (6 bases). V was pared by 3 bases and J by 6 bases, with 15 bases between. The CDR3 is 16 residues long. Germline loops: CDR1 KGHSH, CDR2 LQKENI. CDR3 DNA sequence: TGTGCCAGCTCACCGACAGGCCCAGGTGGTAATTCACCCCTCCACTTT. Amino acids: CASSPTGPGGNSPLHF.